This T cell receptor beta chain came from a study of T cell repertoires in cytomegalovirus infection. Points from the study as a whole: In two of eight donors, the top clonotype was HLA-C-restricted CMV-specific.

As concerns this clonotype: What it recognizes is unknown.

Per germline, CDR1 SGHTA and CDR2 FQGNSA. Deletions cut 7 bases from V and 2 bases from J, with 15 bases between. The CDR3 has 15 amino acids. Using its own MiXCR run on the reads, TCRdb lists one record per CDR3 protein. Of around 490,000 distinct CDR3 sequences in the sample, more than 20% were seen once. This chain links TRBV7-2 with TRBJ1-5, with D maybe TRBD1 (6 bases). Sequencing was carried out using PBMCs. The sequence was collected from a human donor in good health (CMV status not recorded). Some clones in this sample may be carry-over from other donors' samples. CDR3 protein: CASTPDGQRNQPQHF. As DNA, the CDR3 is TGTGCCAGCACCCCCGACGGACAGCGCAATCAGCCCCAGCATTTT.